This TCR beta chain came from a study of blood T cell repertoires in COVID-19. Study-level information: The origin of the acute and convalescent COVID-19 samples was the United States, Italy and Spain. Nucleic acid was either cDNA or gDNA, and it came from T cells, B-cell-depleted T cells, or PBMCs.

Original handling: Reference gene primer amplification gave nucleated cell count estimates. The repertoire was sequenced with immunoSEQ multiplex PCR; TCRdb's copy has only in-frame clones and lacks some. For V, J and clone size, that table is used; D and trimming come from the DNA. The data hold around 140,000 clones, with approximately 84% observed a single time. The CDR3 sequence is 16 residues long. Germline CDR1 SGHDT, CDR2 YYEEEE. Trimming took 4 bases from V and 5 from J, leaving 18 bases between them. The sequenced sample consisted of peripheral blood. This sequence was found in a man in his sixties with acute or convalescent COVID-19. The chain employs TRBV5-6 and TRBJ1-4, with no clear D. CDR3 nucleotides: TGTGCCAGCAGCCGCCGTGGAGTCCGGTTGAATGAAAAACTGTTTTTT. Translating it yields CASSRRGVRLNEKLFF.